This T cell receptor (beta chain) came from a study of CD8 T cells in Susac syndrome. Sequencing of TCR beta was undertaken in CD8+ and CD4+ T cells derived from blood. Controls comprised healthy donors matched for age and sex. TEMRA cells underwent FACS enrichment and CD8+ and CD4+ T cells underwent negative isolation. The RNA input was about 0.5 to 1 ug, and it was reverse transcribed with random hexamers. TCRdb called the immunoSEQ multiplex PCR reads again in MiXCR, with one record for every CDR3 protein. The profile shows approximately 170,000 distinct CDR3 sequences, over 85% of them singletons. V was cut by 1 base and J by 5 bases, with 11 bases left in between. There are 14 residues in the CDR3. Germline V lookup: CDR1 SGHTA, CDR2 FQGNSA.

The source material was CD4+ T cells from PBMCs. The gene calls are TRBV7-2 and TRBJ2-5; D call uncertain. The sequence derives from a human donor in good health. The CDR3 sequence is CASSLDKGWETQYF. CDR3 in DNA: TGTGCCAGCAGCTTAGATAAGGGTTGGGAGACCCAGTACTTC.